A selection of T cell receptor beta chains follows, all from one sample in a study of blood T cell repertoires in COVID-19. Using immunoSEQ multiplex PCR, the repertoire was profiled, and TCRdb retains in-frame clones only, with some absent. The top ten hold 6% to 9.5% of the sample, which has hundreds of thousands of clones, about 85% seen once. The source material was peripheral blood. Receptors originate from a woman older than 75 with acute or convalescent COVID-19. CDR3s include the opening cysteine and the closing phenylalanine or tryptophan. A D gene is named only where the DNA matches it firmly. For some rows the clone size is stated as once, few or many, or as a class when expanded; others skip it.

D gene: NA; V gene: TRBV3-1/TRBV3-2; J gene: TRBJ1-6; clone size: NA; CDR3 protein: CASSPQGNNSPLHF; CDR3 DNA: TGTGCCAGCAGCCCCCAGGGGAATAATTCACCCCTCCACTTT
D gene: TRBD2; V gene: TRBV7-2; J gene: TRBJ2-1; clone size: NA; CDR3 protein: CASSDTSGRGNEQFF; CDR3 DNA: TGTGCCAGCAGCGACACTAGCGGACGGGGCAATGAGCAGTTCTTC
D gene: NA; V gene: TRBV19; J gene: TRBJ1-5; clone size: NA; CDR3 protein: CASTGRFSNQPQHF; CDR3 DNA: TGTGCCAGTACAGGGAGGTTTAGCAATCAGCCCCAGCATTTT
D gene: TRBD2; V gene: TRBV19; J gene: TRBJ2-7; clone size: once; CDR3 protein: CASSIGRTYEQYF; CDR3 DNA: TGTGCCAGTAGTATCGGGAGGACCTACGAGCAGTACTTC
D gene: TRBD1; V gene: TRBV18; J gene: TRBJ1-3; clone size: NA; CDR3 protein: CASSPGQGGRNTIYF; CDR3 DNA: TGTGCCAGCTCACCAGGACAGGGTGGTAGAAACACCATATATTTT
D gene: NA; V gene: TRBV9; J gene: TRBJ2-3; clone size: once; CDR3 protein: CASSVLASTDTQYF; CDR3 DNA: TGTGCCAGCAGCGTACTAGCGAGCACAGATACGCAGTATTTT
D gene: NA; V gene: TRBV14; J gene: TRBJ1-1; clone size: NA; CDR3 protein: CASSQVRGYTEAFF; CDR3 DNA: TGTGCCAGCAGCCAAGTACGGGGTTACACTGAAGCTTTCTTT
D gene: NA; V gene: TRBV3-1/TRBV3-2; J gene: TRBJ2-7; clone size: NA; CDR3 protein: CASSQVGGSPYEQYF; CDR3 DNA: TGTGCCAGCAGCCAAGTAGGGGGTAGCCCGTACGAGCAGTACTTC
D gene: NA; V gene: TRBV19; J gene: TRBJ2-2; clone size: NA; CDR3 protein: CASSSTGNTGELFF; CDR3 DNA: TGTGCCAGTAGTAGTACAGGCAACACCGGGGAGCTGTTTTTT
D gene: NA; V gene: TRBV4-1; J gene: TRBJ2-1; clone size: NA; CDR3 protein: CASSQPTSGAGYYNEQFF; CDR3 DNA: TGCGCCAGCAGCCAACCAACCTCCGGGGCGGGGTACTACAATGAGCAGTTCTTC
D gene: TRBD2; V gene: TRBV2; J gene: TRBJ2-1; clone size: NA; CDR3 protein: CASRGGLAGGSSYNEQFF; CDR3 DNA: TGTGCCAGCAGGGGGGGACTAGCGGGAGGGAGCTCCTACAATGAGCAGTTCTTC
D gene: NA; V gene: TRBV25-1; J gene: TRBJ1-4; clone size: NA; CDR3 protein: CASSESGVGKLFF; CDR3 DNA: TGTGCCAGCAGTGAGTCAGGGGTTGGGAAACTGTTTTTT
D gene: NA; V gene: TRBV10-3; J gene: TRBJ2-2; clone size: once; CDR3 protein: CAISDFLGSGELFF; CDR3 DNA: TGTGCCATCAGTGATTTCCTGGGCTCCGGGGAGCTGTTTTTT
D gene: TRBD1; V gene: TRBV7-3; J gene: TRBJ2-2; clone size: NA; CDR3 protein: CASSLVGTGTANTGELFF; CDR3 DNA: TGTGCCAGCAGCTTAGTCGGGACCGGGACAGCCAACACCGGGGAGCTGTTTTTT
D gene: NA; V gene: TRBV5-5; J gene: TRBJ1-2; clone size: NA; CDR3 protein: CASSPDIYGYTF; CDR3 DNA: TGTGCCAGCAGTCCAGACATCTATGGCTACACCTTC
D gene: NA; V gene: TRBV28; J gene: TRBJ2-6; clone size: NA; CDR3 protein: CASSLGPGLISGANVLTF; CDR3 DNA: TGTGCCAGCAGTTTAGGTCCAGGATTGATCTCTGGGGCCAACGTCCTGACTTTC
D gene: NA; V gene: TRBV7-7; J gene: TRBJ2-7; clone size: NA; CDR3 protein: CASSPEMGASYEQYF; CDR3 DNA: TGTGCCAGCAGCCCCGAAATGGGGGCTTCCTACGAGCAGTACTTC
D gene: TRBD1; V gene: TRBV6-5; J gene: TRBJ2-5; clone size: once; CDR3 protein: CASSYSQGYQETQYF; CDR3 DNA: TGTGCCAGCAGTTATTCACAGGGGTACCAAGAGACCCAGTACTTC
D gene: NA; V gene: TRBV5-6; J gene: TRBJ1-2; clone size: NA; CDR3 protein: CASSLQGFGYTF; CDR3 DNA: TGTGCCAGCAGCTTGCAGGGTTTCGGCTACACCTTC
D gene: NA; V gene: TRBV6-5; J gene: TRBJ1-4; clone size: NA; CDR3 protein: CASSAGSTNEKLFF; CDR3 DNA: TGTGCCAGCAGCGCAGGGTCCACTAATGAAAAACTGTTTTTT
D gene: NA; V gene: TRBV6-5; J gene: TRBJ2-7; clone size: NA; CDR3 protein: CASSSSTRRIHEQYF; CDR3 DNA: TGTGCCAGCAGTTCGAGCACACGCAGGATCCACGAGCAGTACTTC
D gene: NA; V gene: TRBV21-1; J gene: TRBJ1-5; clone size: NA; CDR3 protein: CASLRSGDSKFHSNQPQHF; CDR3 DNA: TGTGCCAGCCTCAGATCGGGGGACAGCAAATTTCATAGCAATCAGCCCCAGCATTTT
D gene: NA; V gene: TRBV28; J gene: TRBJ2-3; clone size: NA; CDR3 protein: CASMDTGTDTQYF; CDR3 DNA: TGTGCCAGCATGGACACAGGCACAGATACGCAGTATTTT
D gene: NA; V gene: TRBV2; J gene: TRBJ1-1; clone size: NA; CDR3 protein: CASSALLAGDTEAFF; CDR3 DNA: TGTGCCAGCAGCGCCCTTTTGGCAGGTGACACTGAAGCTTTCTTT
D gene: TRBD1; V gene: TRBV7-3; J gene: TRBJ2-1; clone size: NA; CDR3 protein: CASSRIQGSKNEQFF; CDR3 DNA: TGTGCCAGCAGCCGAATACAGGGGTCCAAAAATGAGCAGTTCTTC
D gene: TRBD2; V gene: TRBV11-1; J gene: TRBJ2-1; clone size: NA; CDR3 protein: CASQASGGNYNEQFF; CDR3 DNA: TGTGCCAGCCAGGCTAGCGGGGGGAACTACAATGAGCAGTTCTTC
D gene: NA; V gene: TRBV11-2; J gene: TRBJ2-7; clone size: NA; CDR3 protein: CASNLQGSMFEQYF; CDR3 DNA: TGTGCCAGCAACCTACAGGGTAGCATGTTCGAGCAGTACTTC
D gene: NA; V gene: TRBV5-8; J gene: TRBJ1-3; clone size: NA; CDR3 protein: CASSLVWTASGNTIYF; CDR3 DNA: TGTGCCAGCAGCTTGGTCTGGACAGCCTCTGGAAACACCATATATTTT
D gene: TRBD1; V gene: TRBV6-5; J gene: TRBJ1-5; clone size: NA; CDR3 protein: CASLQGENQPQHF; CDR3 DNA: TGTGCCAGTTTACAGGGGGAAAATCAGCCCCAGCATTTT
D gene: NA; V gene: TRBV7-7; J gene: TRBJ2-1; clone size: NA; CDR3 protein: CASSLAGGNEQFF; CDR3 DNA: TGTGCCAGCAGCCTAGCCGGAGGGAATGAGCAGTTCTTC
D gene: TRBD1; V gene: TRBV18; J gene: TRBJ1-1; clone size: NA; CDR3 protein: CASSPTMSGQGTEAFF; CDR3 DNA: TGTGCCAGCTCACCAACCATGTCAGGACAGGGCACTGAAGCTTTCTTT
D gene: NA; V gene: TRBV30; J gene: TRBJ1-2; clone size: NA; CDR3 protein: CAWSVRGSGYTF; CDR3 DNA: TGTGCCTGGAGCGTACGGGGTTCGGGCTACACCTTC
D gene: TRBD1; V gene: TRBV5-1; J gene: TRBJ1-1; clone size: NA; CDR3 protein: CASSDWDRGTMNTEAFF; CDR3 DNA: TGCGCCAGCAGCGATTGGGACAGGGGGACCATGAACACTGAAGCTTTCTTT
D gene: NA; V gene: TRBV28; J gene: TRBJ1-1; clone size: few; CDR3 protein: CASSPTENTEAFF; CDR3 DNA: TGTGCCAGCAGTCCGACAGAGAACACTGAAGCTTTCTTT
D gene: TRBD1; V gene: TRBV5-1; J gene: TRBJ2-5; clone size: NA; CDR3 protein: CASSSDQGEETQYF; CDR3 DNA: TGCGCCAGCAGCTCGGACCAGGGGGAAGAGACCCAGTACTTC
D gene: TRBD2; V gene: TRBV7-8; J gene: TRBJ2-1; clone size: NA; CDR3 protein: CASRVMGGLAYNEQFF; CDR3 DNA: TGTGCCAGCAGGGTAATGGGGGGACTAGCCTACAATGAGCAGTTCTTC
D gene: TRBD1; V gene: TRBV11-1; J gene: TRBJ1-4; clone size: NA; CDR3 protein: CASSWNRGTEKLFF; CDR3 DNA: TGTGCCAGCAGCTGGAACAGGGGAACAGAAAAACTGTTTTTT